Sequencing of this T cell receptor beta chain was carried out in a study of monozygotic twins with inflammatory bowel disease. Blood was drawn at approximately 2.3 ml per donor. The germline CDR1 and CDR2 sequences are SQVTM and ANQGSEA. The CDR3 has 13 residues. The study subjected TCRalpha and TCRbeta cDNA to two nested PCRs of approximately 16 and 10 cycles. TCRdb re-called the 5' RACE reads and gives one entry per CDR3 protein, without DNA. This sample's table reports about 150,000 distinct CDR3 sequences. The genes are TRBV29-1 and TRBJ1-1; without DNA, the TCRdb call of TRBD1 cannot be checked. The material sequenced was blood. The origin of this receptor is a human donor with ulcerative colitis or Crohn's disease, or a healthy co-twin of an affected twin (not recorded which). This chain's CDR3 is CSVRRQDLPRAFF.